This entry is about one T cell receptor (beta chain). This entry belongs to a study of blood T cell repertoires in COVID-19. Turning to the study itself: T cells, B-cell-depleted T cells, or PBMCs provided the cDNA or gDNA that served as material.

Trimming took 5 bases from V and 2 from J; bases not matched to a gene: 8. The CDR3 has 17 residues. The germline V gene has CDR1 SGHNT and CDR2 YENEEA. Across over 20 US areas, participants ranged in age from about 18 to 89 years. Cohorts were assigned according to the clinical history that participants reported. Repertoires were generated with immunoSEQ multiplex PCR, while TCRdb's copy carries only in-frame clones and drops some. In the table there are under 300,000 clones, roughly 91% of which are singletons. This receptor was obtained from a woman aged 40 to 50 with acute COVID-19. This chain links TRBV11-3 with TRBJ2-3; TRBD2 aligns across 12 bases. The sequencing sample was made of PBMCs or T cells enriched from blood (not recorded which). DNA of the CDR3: TGTGCCAGCAGCCCTGGGACTAGCGGGTTTATCACAGATACGCAGTATTTT. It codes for CASSPGTSGFITDTQYF.